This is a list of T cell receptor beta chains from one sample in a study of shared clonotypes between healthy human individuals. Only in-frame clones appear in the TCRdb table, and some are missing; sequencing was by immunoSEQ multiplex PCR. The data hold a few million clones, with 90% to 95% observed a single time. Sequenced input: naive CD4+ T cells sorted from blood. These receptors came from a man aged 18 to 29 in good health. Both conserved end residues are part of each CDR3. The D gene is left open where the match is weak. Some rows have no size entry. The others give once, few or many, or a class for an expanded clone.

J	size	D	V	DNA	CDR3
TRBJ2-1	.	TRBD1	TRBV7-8	TGTGCCAGCAGCTTGGACAGGGGGCTGATCGATGAGCAGTTCTTC	CASSLDRGLIDEQFF
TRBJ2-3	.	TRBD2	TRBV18	TGTGCCAGCTCACCAGGGACTATCAGCACAGATACGCAGTATTTT	CASSPGTISTDTQYF
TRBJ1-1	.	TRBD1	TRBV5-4	TGTGCCAGCAGCTCTTCAGGGGGCCGCCCTTTCTTT	CASSSSGGRPFF
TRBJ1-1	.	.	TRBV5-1	TGCGCCAGCAGCTTGGTTTCCGGCATAAGCACTGAAGCTTTCTTT	CASSLVSGISTEAFF
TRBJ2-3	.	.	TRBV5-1	TGCGCCAGCAGCTCCGGGACTGCAACAGATACGCAGTATTTT	CASSSGTATDTQYF
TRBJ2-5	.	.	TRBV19	TGTGCCAGTAGTATAGATCAGAAGGGGACCCAGTACTTC	CASSIDQKGTQYF
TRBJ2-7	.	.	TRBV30	TGTGCCTGGAATAGCGGAACCTACGAGCAGTACTTC	CAWNSGTYEQYF
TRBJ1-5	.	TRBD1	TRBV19	TGTGCCAGTTTAACGGGACAGGACAATCAGCCCCAGCATTTT	CASLTGQDNQPQHF
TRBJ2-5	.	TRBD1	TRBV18	TGTGCCAGCTCACTTTTCAACAGGGGGCGAGAAGAGACCCAGTACTTC	CASSLFNRGREETQYF
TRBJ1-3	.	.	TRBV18	TGTGCCAGCTCACCACCGCAGGGGATAAGAGGAAACACCATATATTTT	CASSPPQGIRGNTIYF
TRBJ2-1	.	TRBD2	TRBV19	TGTGCCAGTAGAGCCGTTGGGCTAGCGGGGGCCCTTGGTCGGTCCTACAATGAGCAGTTCTTC	CASRAVGLAGALGRSYNEQFF
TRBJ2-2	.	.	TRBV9	TGTGCCAGCAGCGTAGCTTTGGGGGGAGGTCCCACCGGGGAGCTGTTTTTT	CASSVALGGGPTGELFF
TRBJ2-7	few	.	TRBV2	TGTGCCAGCAGTGTAGGGGTCGAGCAGTACTTC	CASSVGVEQYF
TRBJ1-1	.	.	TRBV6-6	TGTGCCGCTTTGGAGGGGAACACTGAAGCTTTCTTT	CAALEGNTEAFF
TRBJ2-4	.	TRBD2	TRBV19	TGTGCCAGTAGTAATAGCGGGAGGGCGGAGTGGAACATTCAGTACTTC	CASSNSGRAEWNIQYF
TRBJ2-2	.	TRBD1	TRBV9	TGTGCCAGCACCCCCCGGGACAGGGGGAACACCGGGGAGCTGTTTTTT	CASTPRDRGNTGELFF
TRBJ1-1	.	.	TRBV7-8	TGTGCCAGCAGCTCAACCCTCTTAGGGGGCACTGAAGCTTTCTTT	CASSSTLLGGTEAFF
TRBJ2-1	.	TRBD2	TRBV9	TGTGCCAGCAGCTTGACTAGCGGGAGTATAAATGAGCAGTTCTTC	CASSLTSGSINEQFF
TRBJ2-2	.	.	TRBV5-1	TGCGCCAGCAGCACCGCCTATACAGGGTTGGGCACCGGGGAGCTGTTTTTT	CASSTAYTGLGTGELFF
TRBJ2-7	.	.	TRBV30	TGTGCCTGGAGTGTACAAGGGTACGAGCAGTACTTC	CAWSVQGYEQYF
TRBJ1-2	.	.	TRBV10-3	TGTGCCATCACCCCTGAGGTCCCTAACTATGGCTACACCTTC	CAITPEVPNYGYTF
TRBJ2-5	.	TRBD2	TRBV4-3	TGCGCCAGCAGCCAAGATGTGGGAGTAGCGGGATGGGAGACCCAGTACTTC	CASSQDVGVAGWETQYF
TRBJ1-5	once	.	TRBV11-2	TGTGCCAGCAGCTTAAACAGGGATCAGCCCCAGCATTTT	CASSLNRDQPQHF
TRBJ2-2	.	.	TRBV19	TGTGCCAGTAGTTTTTCCTCCGGGAGATTCACCGGGGAGCTGTTTTTT	CASSFSSGRFTGELFF
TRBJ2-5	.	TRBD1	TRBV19	TGTGCCAGTGGACAGGGAGCCCAAGAGACCCAGTACTTC	CASGQGAQETQYF
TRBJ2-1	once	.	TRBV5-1	TGCGCCAGCAGCTCCGGCCGGACAGACGCTAATGAGCAGTTCTTC	CASSSGRTDANEQFF
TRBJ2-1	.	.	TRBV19	TGTGCCAGTAGTATAGTGCGGGGTAATGAGCAGTTCTTC	CASSIVRGNEQFF
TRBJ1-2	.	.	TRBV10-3	TGTGCCATCAGACGGGGGCAGGGCTACACCTTC	CAIRRGQGYTF
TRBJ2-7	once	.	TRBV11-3	TGTGCCAGCAGCTCTTTTTGGGTAGGCGTATTC	CASSSFWVGVF
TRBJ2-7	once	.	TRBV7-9	TGTGCCAGCAGCTTATCTGGCATCCCCTACGAGCAGTACTTC	CASSLSGIPYEQYF
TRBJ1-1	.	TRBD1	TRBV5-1	TGCGCCAGCAGAATCTCCCGGGACAGAACTGAAGCTTTCTTT	CASRISRDRTEAFF
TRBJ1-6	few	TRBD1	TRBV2	TGTGCCAGCAGTGAGACGGACAGGGCACCCCTCCACTTT	CASSETDRAPLHF
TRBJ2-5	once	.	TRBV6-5	TGTGCCAGCAGATCGGGTTTCGGAGAGACCCAGTACTTC	CASRSGFGETQYF
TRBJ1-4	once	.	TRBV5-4	TGTGCCAGCAGCTTGATGACGGGACAAGTTGAAAAACTGTTTTTT	CASSLMTGQVEKLFF
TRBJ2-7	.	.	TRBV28	TGTGCCAGCAGTTTATGGGGCGGATCTGGCTCCTACGAGCAGTACTTC	CASSLWGGSGSYEQYF
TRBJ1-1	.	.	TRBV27	TGTGCCAGCAGTTCTTACATGAACACTGAAGCTTTCTTT	CASSSYMNTEAFF
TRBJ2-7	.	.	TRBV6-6	TGTGCCAGCACGGAAGGGTACGAGCAGTACTTC	CASTEGYEQYF
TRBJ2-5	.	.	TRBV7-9	TGTGCCAGCAGCTCCTCTGAGACCCAGTACTTC	CASSSSETQYF
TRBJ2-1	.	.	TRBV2	TGTGCCAGCATATTCGTCCGACCGTTAGTAGGCAATGAGCAGTTCTTC	CASIFVRPLVGNEQFF
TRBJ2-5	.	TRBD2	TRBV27	TGTGCCAGCAGTTTCAGCGGGGGGACGGGGGAGACCCAGTACTTC	CASSFSGGTGETQYF
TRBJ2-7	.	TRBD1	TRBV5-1	TGCGCCAGCAGCTCGACAGGGGACTCCTACGAGCAGTACTTC	CASSSTGDSYEQYF
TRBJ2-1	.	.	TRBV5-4	TGTGCCAGCAGCTCGGGCCCCAACGGCGATGAGCAGTTCTTC	CASSSGPNGDEQFF
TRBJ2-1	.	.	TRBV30	TGTGCCTGGAAAAGGACTCAAAAACCACGGGAGCAGTTCTTC	CAWKRTQKPREQFF
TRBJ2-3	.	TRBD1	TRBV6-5	TGTGCCATCGGGACAGTTGGTACAGATACGCAGTATTTT	CAIGTVGTDTQYF
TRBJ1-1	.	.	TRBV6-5	TGTGCCAGCAGTTACTCGACCGTCCGGCCAGACACTGAAGCTTTCTTT	CASSYSTVRPDTEAFF
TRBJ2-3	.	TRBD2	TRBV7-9	TGTGCCAGCAGCTCGCAACTAGCGGGGAACACAGATACGCAGTATTTT	CASSSQLAGNTDTQYF
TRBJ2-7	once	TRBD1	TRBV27	TGTGCCAGCAGTCCGGGACAGGGGCTGACCTACGAGCAGTACTTC	CASSPGQGLTYEQYF
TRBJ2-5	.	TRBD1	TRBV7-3	TGTGCCAGCAGTCCGAGGACAGGTGGGGCGGAGACCCAGTACTTC	CASSPRTGGAETQYF
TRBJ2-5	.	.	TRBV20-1	TGCAGTGCTAGAAGCTACGAGACCCAGTACTTC	CSARSYETQYF
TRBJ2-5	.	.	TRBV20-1	TGCAGTGCTGGTAGCAGTACCCAGTACTTC	CSAGSSTQYF